These 6 T cell receptor beta chains were all obtained from the same sample, sequenced in a study of graft-versus-host responses after intestinal transplantation. Using immunoSEQ multiplex PCR, the repertoire was profiled, and TCRdb retains in-frame clones only, with some absent. The table has under 150,000 clones, roughly 96% seen once. These receptors have no identified antigens. The specimen was unstimulated CD8+ T cells sorted from spleen or lymph node cells, collected before intestinal transplant. Receptors were obtained from a human donor who received an intestinal transplant.

The rearrangement links TRBV1 to TRBJ2-7; whether TRBD2, the table's D call, matches the DNA was not checked. TRBV1 is a pseudogene segment. The CDR3 is 21 amino acids. The CDR3 loop is CTSSQARLEGLAGGPPYEQYF. In DNA, the CDR3 is TGCACCAGCAGCCAAGCAAGACTCGAGGGACTAGCGGGAGGGCCCCCCTACGAGCAGTACTTC.

The gene calls are TRBV6-5 and TRBJ2-7, with TRBD1 as a possible D gene (6 bases). Germline CDR1 reads MNHEY; CDR2 reads SVGAGI. Trimming removed 6 bases from V and 1 base from J, with 13 bases in between. The CDR3 has 14 amino acids. The CDR3 sequence is CASSPQGPSYEQYF. The CDR3 DNA sequence: TGTGCCAGCAGCCCACAGGGCCCTTCCTACGAGCAGTACTTC.

The chain is built from TRBV29-1 and TRBJ2-2; the match to TRBD2 covers 7 bases. Germline V gene sequence: CDR1 SQVTM, CDR2 ANQGSEA. The V gene end was trimmed by 6 bases and the J gene end by 4 bases; junction bases not matched to a gene: 8. This CDR3 has 14 residues. The CDR3 region has the DNA TGCAGCGTCGTCGGACTAGAAGGCACCGGGGAGCTGTTTTTT. It specifies CSVVGLEGTGELFF.

The V and J genes are TRBV4-3 and TRBJ1-1; TRBD1 is a possible D gene (6 bases). CDR3 size: 15 residues. V lost 0 bases and J 0 bases, leaving 8 bases between the germline ends. CDR1 LGHNA and CDR2 YSLEER come from the germline V gene. CDR3 protein: CASSQEDSLNTEAFF. DNA for the CDR3: TGCGCCAGCAGCCAAGAGGACAGCCTGAACACTGAAGCTTTCTTT.

The J gene is TRBJ2-7, the V gene TRBV28, with D perhaps TRBD1 (6 bases). Looked up from germline, CDR1 is MDHEN and CDR2 is SYDVKM. The CDR3 contains 12 residues. V was clipped by 4 bases and J by 3 bases, with 7 bases between them. The CDR3: CASSWTVYEQYF. The DNA of the CDR3 is TGTGCCAGCAGTTGGACAGTCTACGAGCAGTACTTC.

The rearrangement uses TRBV9 and TRBJ1-1; no reliable D call. Trimming pared 3 bases from V and 1 base from J, leaving 10 bases between. CDR1 and CDR2 from the germline V gene are SGDLS and YYNGEE. The CDR3 consists of 14 residues. Written as DNA, the CDR3 is TGTGCCAGCAGCGGACTGGAGGGGAACACTGAAGCTTTCTTT. Residues: CASSGLEGNTEAFF. Looking up the rest from reference TRBV9 and TRBJ1-1 gives the full variable domain: DSGVTQTPKHLITATGQRVTLRCSPRSGDLSVYWYQQSLDQGLQFLIQYYNGEERAKGNILERFSAQQFPDLHSELNLSSLELGDSALYFCASSGLEGNTEAFFGQGTRLTVV.